The 3 T cell receptor beta chains below all came from one sample that was sequenced in a study of T cells in Graves' hyperthyroidism and ophthalmopathy. RNA transcripts provided the source from which TCR beta CDR3 regions were amplified. HTBI primers drove first-round RT-PCR of the TCR CDR3. TCRdb reanalysed the multiplex PCR reads using MiXCR and keeps one entry per CDR3 protein. The data hold 450,000 to 700,000 distinct CDR3 sequences, with 35% to 55% observed a single time. Material: peripheral blood or thyroid tissue (not recorded which). The receptors stem from an adult woman with Graves' disease, either hyperthyroidism or ophthalmopathy (not recorded which).

A word on this clonotype: Given the absence of the conserved phenylalanine or tryptophan at the CDR3 end, a read error is likely. The V and J genes are TRBV7-9 and TRBJ1-2; TRBD1 matches at 7 bases. Unmatched junction bases numbered 6, after V lost 5 bases and J lost 3 bases. This CDR3 contains 14 residues. CDR1 SEHNR and CDR2 FQNEAQ come from the germline V gene (reference sequence). For the CDR3, the DNA is TGTGCCAGCAGCGACCAAGGGACAGACTATGGCTACACCTCC. Its protein is CASSDQGTDYGYTS.

In regard to this clonotype: A junction boundary mismatches the germline segment, possibly from a read error. This chain joins TRBV5-1 and TRBJ2-6; D is possibly TRBD1 (5 bases). The CDR3 is 15 amino acids. CDR1 is SGHRS and CDR2 is YFSETQ in the germline V gene. The CDR3 sequence is CASSLRPPGANVLTF. The CDR3 DNA sequence: TGCGCCAGCAGCCTTAGGCCACCTGGGGCCAACGTCCTTACTTTC.

Many counts were recorded for this clonotype. This chain links TRBV9 with TRBJ1-6, with D possibly matching TRBD1 (5 bases). There are 16 residues in the CDR3. CDR1 is SGDLS and CDR2 is YYNGEE in the germline V gene. The V and J ends lost 0 bases and 8 bases respectively, with 15 bases between them. This CDR3 is CASSVGGARGDSPLHF. The CDR3 nucleotides read TGTGCCAGCAGCGTAGGCGGGGCCCGAGGCGATTCACCCCTCCACTTT.